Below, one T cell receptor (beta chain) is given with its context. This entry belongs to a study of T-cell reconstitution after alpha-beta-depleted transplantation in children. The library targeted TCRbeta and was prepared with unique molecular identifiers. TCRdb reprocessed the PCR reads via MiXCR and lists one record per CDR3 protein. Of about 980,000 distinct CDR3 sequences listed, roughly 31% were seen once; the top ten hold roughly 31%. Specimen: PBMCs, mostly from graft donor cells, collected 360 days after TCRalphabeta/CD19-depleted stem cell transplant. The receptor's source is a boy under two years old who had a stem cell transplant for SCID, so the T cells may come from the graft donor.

The CDR3 reads CAIGSNRQEPSGNTIYF. CDR3 coding DNA: TGTGCCATCGGAAGCAATAGACAGGAGCCCTCTGGAAACACCATATATTTT. The gene calls are TRBV10-3 and TRBJ1-3; a possible D gene is TRBD1 (6 bases). The CDR3 consists of 17 residues. The germline V gene encodes CDR1 ENHRY and CDR2 SYGVKD. The V end lost 8 bases, the J end lost 0 bases, and 20 bases lay between the germline ends.